The 11 T cell receptor beta chains below all came from one sample that was sequenced in a study of post-analysis software for immune sequencing data. Incorporated into the TCR beta cDNA libraries were unique molecular identifiers, which served to reduce PCR and sequencing biases. Via MiXCR, TCRdb re-called the PCR reads, giving one row per CDR3 protein. The sample holds almost 700,000 distinct CDR3 sequences, about 60% seen once. The study's findings and limits: Elevated frequency relative to controls characterized several TRBV segments in patients, TRBV5-6, TRBV5-1 and TRBV20-1 among them.

Their antigens are not known. The sequencing input was blood. All receptors come from a girl aged 2 to 10 with multiple sclerosis.

In its sample, this clonotype was seen a few times. V and J are TRBV20-1 and TRBJ2-1, with 11 nucleotides matching TRBD2. Germline V gives CDR1 DFQATT, CDR2 SNEGSKA (reference sequence). The J segment lost 8 bases and the V segment lost 3 bases, leaving 6 bases of the junction unmatched. The CDR3 is 14 residues long. The CDR3, as DNA: TGCAGTGCTAGTAGCGGGAGGGCCTTCCATGAGCAGTTCTTC. Protein product: CSASSGRAFHEQFF.

This sequence joins TRBV11-3 and TRBJ1-1, with D uncertain. The CDR3 is made up of 12 amino acids. In germline, CDR1 is SGHNT, CDR2 YENEEA. V was clipped by 4 bases and J by 5 bases, with 8 bases between them. This CDR3 reads CASSSIWTEAFF. The DNA of the CDR3 is TGTGCCAGCAGCTCCATTTGGACTGAAGCTTTCTTT.

The gene calls are TRBV3-1 and TRBJ1-2; TRBD1 might be the D (5 bases). V lost 1 base, J lost 4 bases, and 19 bases lay in between. The CDR3 length is 17 residues. The germline CDR1 and CDR2 sequences are LGHDT and YNNKEL (reference sequence). DNA for the CDR3: TGTGCCAGCAGCCAAGTAGCAGGGAGTACCCCTATCTATGGCTACACCTTC. It codes for CASSQVAGSTPIYGYTF.

CDR3 in amino acids: CASKYTGRAGELFF. CDR3 DNA: TGTGCCAGCAAATACACAGGGAGGGCCGGGGAGCTGTTTTTT. The chain joins TRBV12-3 or TRBV12-4 to TRBJ2-2; maybe TRBD2 (7 bases). The CDR3 is 14 amino acids. The germline V and J ends were trimmed by 7 bases and 6 bases, with 15 bases remaining between them.

The chain has TRBV4-1 and TRBJ2-4; D remains unclear. The J call may be incorrect, as the DNA end agrees better with TRBJ2-7. This CDR3 spans 14 amino acids. Germline V gene lookup returns CDR1 MGHRA and CDR2 YSYEKL. This chain's CDR3 is CASSQAVDSYEQYF. The DNA for the CDR3 is TGCGCCAGCAGCCAAGCGGTGGACTCCTACGAGCAGTACTTC.

CDR3 DNA: TGTGCCAGCAGTTTAGACAGGGCCCTCGGTGAGCAGTTCTTC. This sequence encodes CASSLDRALGEQFF. The chain combines TRBV28 with TRBJ2-1, with 7 nucleotides matching TRBD1. CDR3 length: 14 amino acids. V dropped 2 bases and J dropped 9; count of bases not matched to a gene: 7. Germline lookup yields CDR1 MDHEN and CDR2 SYDVKM.

The CDR3 here is CSARGEGGYTF. CDR3 in DNA: TGCAGCGCCCGAGGAGAAGGTGGCTACACCTTC. The chain carries TRBV29-1 and TRBJ1-2, with D unclear. This CDR3 comprises 11 residues. Germline V lookup: CDR1 SQVTM, CDR2 ANQGSEA. V gave up 7 bases and J gave up 7 bases, with 13 bases separating them.

The chain is built from TRBV11-2 and TRBJ2-3, with D unclear. CDR1 is SGHAT, CDR2 FQNNGV, per germline. This CDR3 spans 15 amino acids. The V and J ends lost 1 base and 4 bases respectively, with 12 bases between them. CDR3 sequence reads: CASSLVAPEADTQYF. The CDR3 DNA sequence: TGTGCCAGCAGCTTAGTAGCCCCAGAAGCAGATACGCAGTATTTT.

This chain connects TRBV5-1 to TRBJ2-3; D may be TRBD1 (5 bases). V lost 1 base and J lost 0, with 12 bases in between. The germline gives CDR1 SGHRS, CDR2 YFSETQ. The CDR3 runs 16 residues. CDR3 DNA: TGCGCCAGCAGCTTGAGGGCAGGGCAAAGCACAGATACGCAGTATTTT. Protein: CASSLRAGQSTDTQYF.

This clonotype has only a few counts. CDR3 sequence (DNA): TGCAGTGCTAGAGACGATCTCAACTCCTACAATGAGCAGTTCTTC. This gives the protein CSARDDLNSYNEQFF. The chain joins TRBV20-1 to TRBJ2-1; D gene unclear. CDR1 DFQATT and CDR2 SNEGSKA come from the germline V gene (reference sequence). This CDR3 has 15 residues. The V end was cut by 0 bases, the J end by 0 bases, with 9 bases between.

J is TRBJ1-2 and V is TRBV10-3, with 11 bases lining up with TRBD1. Germline CDR1 is ENHRY and CDR2 is SYGVKD. The CDR3 is 15 residues long. Trimming cost V 6 bases and J 6 bases; bases outside gene matches: 9. The CDR3, as DNA: TGTGCCATCAGCTCTTGGACAGGGGGCGCCGATGGCTACACCTTC. This sequence encodes CAISSWTGGADGYTF.